One and the same sample provided the 21 T cell receptor beta chains below, sequenced in a study of shared clonotypes between healthy human individuals. Data came from immunoSEQ multiplex PCR; TCRdb stores just in-frame clones and leaves some out. This table holds fewer than 1.6 million clones, about 98.5% found once. Sample: naive CD4+ T cells sorted from blood. Subset: CD45RA+ positively selected. The receptor set was obtained from a man aged 25-45 years in good health.

This sequence joins TRBV20-1 and TRBJ1-1; D is unresolved. V lost 6 bases and J 4 bases, leaving 9 bases between the germline ends. The germline CDR1 and CDR2 sequences are DFQATT and SNEGSKA (reference sequence). The CDR3 consists of 11 residues. The CDR3 is CSALLGTEAFF. As DNA, the CDR3 is TGCAGTGCCCTGTTAGGCACTGAAGCTTTCTTT.

The V call is TRBV5-6, the J call TRBJ1-1, with 9 bases matching TRBD1. The CDR3 is 17 amino acids. Trimming removed 3 bases from V and 8 bases from J; junction bases left unmatched: 17. Germline values: CDR1 SGHDT, CDR2 YYEEEE. In DNA, the CDR3 is TGTGCCAGCAGCTGGAGGGACAGGGCCCTCGAGAGCGGGGAAGCTTTCTTT. It translates to CASSWRDRALESGEAFF.

This chain connects TRBV5-1 to TRBJ1-2, with D possibly matching TRBD1 (6 bases). Germline lookup yields CDR1 SGHRS and CDR2 YFSETQ. V was pared by 0 bases and J by 4 bases, with 16 bases between. The CDR3 is 16 amino acids. The CDR3 DNA reads TGCGCCAGCAGCTTGGTCGGGGGCGCCGTGGTCTATGGCTACACCTTC. Protein product: CASSLVGGAVVYGYTF. Full variable domain (remainder filled in from reference TRBV5-1 and TRBJ1-2): KAGVTQTPRYLIKTRGQQVTLSCSPISGHRSVSWYQQTPGQGLQFLFEYFSETQRNKGNFPGRFSGRQFSNSRSEMNVSTLELGDSALYLCASSLVGGAVVYGYTFGSGTRLTVV.

The chain uses TRBV6-1 and TRBJ1-4; D possibly corresponds to TRBD1 (5 bases). The germline V gene encodes CDR1 MNHNS and CDR2 SASEGT. CDR3 size: 15 residues. V shed 4 bases and J shed 3 bases, with 12 bases lying between them. CDR3 nucleotide sequence: TGTGCCAGCAGTGGGAGGGACCGCTCTAATGAAAAACTGTTTTTT. Amino acids: CASSGRDRSNEKLFF.

This clone was picked up one time. This chain uses TRBV29-1 with TRBJ1-2, with a tentative D call TRBD1 (5 bases). The CDR3 contains 14 residues. Between the trimmed V and J ends, which lost 3 bases and 6 bases, there was a span of 17 bases. Per germline, CDR1 SQVTM and CDR2 ANQGSEA. CDR3 protein: CSVDRHRLGDGYTF. CDR3 DNA sequence: TGCAGCGTTGACAGGCACCGTTTGGGGGATGGCTACACCTTC.

This rearrangement joins TRBV30 to TRBJ1-2, with TRBD1 identical over 8 bases. The CDR3 consists of 15 residues. V dropped 3 bases and J dropped 7; count of bases not matched to a gene: 13. Looked up from germline, CDR1 is GTSNPN and CDR2 is SVGIG (reference sequence). CDR3 DNA: TGTGCCTGGAGCCCGGACAGGGCCTTGTTCAGTGGCTACACCTTC. Protein sequence: CAWSPDRALFSGYTF. Drawing the rest from reference TRBV30 and TRBJ1-2, the complete variable domain is SQTIHQWPATLVQPVGSPLSLECTVEGTSNPNLYWYRQAAGRGLQLLFYSVGIGQISSEVPQNLSASRPQDRQFILSSKKLLLSDSGFYLCAWSPDRALFSGYTFGSGTRLTVV.

The genes are TRBV6-5 and TRBJ2-3; D gene uncertain. The CDR3 is 13 amino acids. Germline assignment: CDR1 MNHEY and CDR2 SVGAGI. V lost 8 bases and J lost 2, with 11 bases in between. CDR3 coding DNA: TGTGCCAGCCGAAGATCTTCCACAGATACGCAGTATTTT. Translation gives CASRRSSTDTQYF.

The chain recombines TRBV5-1 with TRBJ2-2; 7 nucleotides agree with TRBD1. Looked up from germline, CDR1 is SGHRS and CDR2 is YFSETQ. Trimming cost V 4 bases and J 6 bases; bases outside gene matches: 9. The CDR3 has 15 residues. CDR3 sequence: CASSVRTGQPGELFF. The CDR3 DNA is TGCGCCAGCAGCGTTAGGACAGGTCAACCCGGGGAGCTGTTTTTT.

A single count supports this clone. The CDR3, as DNA: TGTGCCAGCAGCCCCCCAGGGCTAGGCTACGAGCAGTACTTC. Protein product: CASSPPGLGYEQYF. The rearrangement uses TRBV9 and TRBJ2-7, with D possibly being TRBD1 (5 bases). V was cut by 4 bases and J by 3 bases, with 14 bases left in between. CDR3 length: 14 amino acids. The germline CDR1 and CDR2 sequences are SGDLS and YYNGEE.

This chain links TRBV7-2 with TRBJ1-2, with 8 nucleotides matching TRBD1. V lost 5 bases to trimming and J lost 4 bases; unmatched junction nucleotides: 15. The CDR3 is 17 amino acids. Germline V CDR1 and CDR2: SGHTA, FQGNSA. CDR3 sequence reads: CASSPTGTGARSYGYTF. DNA for the CDR3: TGTGCCAGCAGCCCGACCGGGACAGGCGCGAGGAGCTATGGCTACACCTTC.

This chain's CDR3 is CASSEGPNSGANVLTF. DNA of the CDR3: TGTGCCAGCAGTGAAGGCCCCAACTCTGGGGCCAACGTCCTGACTTTC. This sequence joins TRBV2 and TRBJ2-6, with no clear D. V gave up 1 base and J gave up 0 bases, with 7 bases separating them. In germline, CDR1 is SNHLY, CDR2 FYNNEI. The CDR3 runs to 16 residues.

DNA of the CDR3: TGTGCCAGTACCGATGCGTTTCGTGTAGGGGTAGAAAAACTGTTTTTT. It codes for CASTDAFRVGVEKLFF. This chain joins TRBV19 and TRBJ1-4; weak D call: TRBD1 (5 bases). Germline lookup yields CDR1 LNHDA and CDR2 SQIVND (reference sequence). This CDR3 contains 16 residues. V was shortened by 7 bases and J by 8 bases, with 23 bases between the two germline ends.

This chain connects TRBV10-1 to TRBJ2-7; 9 bases agree with TRBD2. CDR3 length: 14 residues. Germline assignment: CDR1 WNHNN and CDR2 SYGVQD (reference sequence). Losses at the gene ends were 2 bases for V and 6 bases for J; bases not matched to a gene: 5. The CDR3 DNA sequence: TGCGCCAGCAGTGAGCTAGCGGGGAAAACCGAGCAGTACTTC. Its translation: CASSELAGKTEQYF.

Only one count was recorded for this clone. The chain joins TRBV7-3 to TRBJ2-1, with TRBD1 identical over 7 bases. The CDR3 sequence is 13 residues long. V lost 5 bases and J lost 9; bases outside the gene matches: 7. Germline loops: CDR1 SGHTA, CDR2 FQGTGA. The chain's CDR3 is CASSTRQGGEQFF. In DNA form, the CDR3 reads TGTGCCAGCAGCACCCGACAGGGCGGTGAGCAGTTCTTC.

The rearrangement uses TRBV7-3 and TRBJ2-5; maybe TRBD2 (6 bases). V shed 0 bases and J shed 2 bases, with 10 bases lying between them. The CDR3 loop spans 15 amino acids. Germline V gene data show CDR1 as SGHTA and CDR2 as FQGTGA. The CDR3 nucleotides are TGTGCCAGCAGCTTAACATCCGCGGGGCAAGAGACCCAGTACTTC. This encodes CASSLTSAGQETQYF.

CDR3 in amino acids: CASTLRTSGIPDEQYF. DNA of the CDR3: TGTGCCAGCACCCTCCGGACTAGCGGGATTCCAGACGAGCAGTACTTC. This chain links TRBV7-9 with TRBJ2-7, with 12 bases identical to TRBD2. Trimming at V came to 7 bases and at J to 5 bases, leaving 12 bases not matched to a gene. Looked up from germline, CDR1 is SEHNR and CDR2 is FQNEAQ (reference sequence). CDR3 length: 16 residues.

The chain carries TRBV11-3 and TRBJ2-3; D ambiguous. V lost 5 bases and J lost 4, with 10 bases in between. Germline loops: CDR1 SGHNT, CDR2 YENEEA. The CDR3 spans 13 residues. The CDR3 here is CASSPGTSDTQYF. CDR3 nucleotide sequence: TGTGCCAGCAGCCCAGGAACGTCAGATACGCAGTATTTT.

V gene TRBV7-8 combines with J gene TRBJ1-5; the match to TRBD1 covers 8 bases. The CDR3 sequence is 18 residues long. Germline CDR1 is SGHVS and CDR2 is FQNEAQ. V dropped 3 bases and J dropped 0; count of bases not matched to a gene: 10. DNA of the CDR3: TGTGCCAGCAGCTTCGCCGCGGGACAGGTAACTAGCAATCAGCCCCAGCATTTT. It encodes CASSFAAGQVTSNQPQHF.

This chain links TRBV30 with TRBJ2-5, with D perhaps TRBD2 (6 bases). The CDR3 is made up of 16 amino acids. Trimming removed 3 bases at V and 5 bases at J, with 22 bases between. The germline CDR1 and CDR2 sequences are GTSNPN and SVGIG (reference sequence). CDR3 protein: CAWSLLTSALLETQYF. Written as DNA, the CDR3 is TGTGCCTGGAGCCTTCTGACTAGTGCCCTGTTGGAGACCCAGTACTTC.

The chain carries TRBV6-1 and TRBJ2-1; TRBD2 aligns across 11 bases. The CDR3 sequence is 15 residues long. Germline V gene sequence: CDR1 MNHNS, CDR2 SASEGT. J was trimmed by 6 bases and V by 4 bases; bases with no gene match: 5. The CDR3 loop is CASSVSGRAGNEQFF. CDR3 coding DNA: TGTGCCAGCAGTGTTAGCGGGAGGGCCGGCAATGAGCAGTTCTTC.

The chain couples TRBV7-2 to TRBJ2-7; perhaps TRBD1 as D (5 bases). The CDR3 is made up of 15 amino acids. V was cut by 3 bases and J by 6 bases, with 18 bases left in between. The germline V gene encodes CDR1 SGHTA and CDR2 FQGNSA. The DNA for the CDR3 is TGTGCCAGCAGCTTGGGGCTAGATGCCCTTTCCGAGCAGTACTTC. It encodes CASSLGLDALSEQYF.